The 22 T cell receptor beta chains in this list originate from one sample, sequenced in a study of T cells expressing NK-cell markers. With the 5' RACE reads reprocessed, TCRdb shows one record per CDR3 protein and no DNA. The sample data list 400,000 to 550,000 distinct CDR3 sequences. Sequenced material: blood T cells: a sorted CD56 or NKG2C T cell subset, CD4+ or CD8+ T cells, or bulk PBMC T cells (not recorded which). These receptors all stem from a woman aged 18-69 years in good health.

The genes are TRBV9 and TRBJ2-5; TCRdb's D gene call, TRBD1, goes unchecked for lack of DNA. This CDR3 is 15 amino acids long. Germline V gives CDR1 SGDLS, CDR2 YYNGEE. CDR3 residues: CASSAEGPPRETQYF.

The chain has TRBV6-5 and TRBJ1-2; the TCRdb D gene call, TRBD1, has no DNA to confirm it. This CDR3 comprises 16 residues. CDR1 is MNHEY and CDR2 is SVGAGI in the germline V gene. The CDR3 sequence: CASSYSKARRAYGYTF.

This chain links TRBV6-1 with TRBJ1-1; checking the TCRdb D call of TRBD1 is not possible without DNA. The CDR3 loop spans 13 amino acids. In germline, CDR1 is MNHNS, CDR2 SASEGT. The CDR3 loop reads CASRGHRGTEAFF.

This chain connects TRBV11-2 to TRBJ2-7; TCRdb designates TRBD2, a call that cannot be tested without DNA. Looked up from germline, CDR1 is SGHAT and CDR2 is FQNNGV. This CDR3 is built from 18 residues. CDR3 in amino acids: CASSLPEKLTRGSYEQYF.

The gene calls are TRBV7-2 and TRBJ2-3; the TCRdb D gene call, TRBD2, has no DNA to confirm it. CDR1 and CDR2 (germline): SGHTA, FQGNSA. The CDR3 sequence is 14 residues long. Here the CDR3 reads CASSLTSPADTQYF. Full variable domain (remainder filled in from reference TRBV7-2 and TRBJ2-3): GAGVSQSPSNKVTEKGKDVELRCDPISGHTALYWYRQSLGQGLEFLIYFQGNSAPDKSGLPSDRFSAERTGGSVSTLTIQRTQQEDSAVYLCASSLTSPADTQYFGPGTRLTVL.

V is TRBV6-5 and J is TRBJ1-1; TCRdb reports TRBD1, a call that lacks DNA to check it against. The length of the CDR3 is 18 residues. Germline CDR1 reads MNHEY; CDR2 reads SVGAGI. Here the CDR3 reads CASSYSWRQSSMNTEAFF.

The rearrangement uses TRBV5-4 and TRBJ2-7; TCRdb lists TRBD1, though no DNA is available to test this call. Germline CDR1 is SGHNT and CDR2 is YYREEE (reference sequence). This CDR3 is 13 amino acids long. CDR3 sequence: CASSLGTRGEQYF.

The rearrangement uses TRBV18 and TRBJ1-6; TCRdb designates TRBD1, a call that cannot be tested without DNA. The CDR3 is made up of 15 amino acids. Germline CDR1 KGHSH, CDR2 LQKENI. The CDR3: CASSPSQGDNSPLHF.

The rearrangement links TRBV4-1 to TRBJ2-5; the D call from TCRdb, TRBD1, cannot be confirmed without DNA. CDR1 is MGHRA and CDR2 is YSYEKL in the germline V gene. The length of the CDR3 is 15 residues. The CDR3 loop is CASSQGYGVRETQYF.

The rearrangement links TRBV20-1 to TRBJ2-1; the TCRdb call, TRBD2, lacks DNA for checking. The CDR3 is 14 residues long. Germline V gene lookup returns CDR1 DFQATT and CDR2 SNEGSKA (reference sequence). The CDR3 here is CSARRASGYNEQFF.

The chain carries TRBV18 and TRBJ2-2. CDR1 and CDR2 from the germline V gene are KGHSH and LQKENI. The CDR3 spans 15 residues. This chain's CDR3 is CASSPSVTGTGELFF.

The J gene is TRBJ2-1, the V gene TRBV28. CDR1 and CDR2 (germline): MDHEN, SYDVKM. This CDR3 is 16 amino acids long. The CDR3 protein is CASSLLDRSSTNEQFF. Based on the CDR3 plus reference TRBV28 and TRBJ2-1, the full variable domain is DVKVTQSSRYLVKRTGEKVFLECVQDMDHENMFWYRQDPGLGLRLIYFSYDVKMKEKGDIPEGYSVSREKKERFSLILESASTNQTSMYLCASSLLDRSSTNEQFFGPGTRLTVL.

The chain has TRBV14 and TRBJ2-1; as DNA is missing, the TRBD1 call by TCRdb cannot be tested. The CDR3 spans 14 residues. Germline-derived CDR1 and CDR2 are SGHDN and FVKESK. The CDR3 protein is CASSKIGPGNEQFF.

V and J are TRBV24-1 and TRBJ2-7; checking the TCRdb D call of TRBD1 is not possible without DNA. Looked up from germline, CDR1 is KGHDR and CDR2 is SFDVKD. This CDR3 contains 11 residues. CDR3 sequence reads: CCPGKGIEQYF.

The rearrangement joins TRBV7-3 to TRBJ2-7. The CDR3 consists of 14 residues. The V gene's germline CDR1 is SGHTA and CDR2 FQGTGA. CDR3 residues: CASSLTSISYEQYF.

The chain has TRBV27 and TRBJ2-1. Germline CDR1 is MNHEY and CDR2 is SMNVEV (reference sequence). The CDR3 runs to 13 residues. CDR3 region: CASSFRRKNEQFF.

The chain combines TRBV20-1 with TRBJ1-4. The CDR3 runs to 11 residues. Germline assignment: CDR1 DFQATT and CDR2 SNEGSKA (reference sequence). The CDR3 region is CSARSNEKLFF.

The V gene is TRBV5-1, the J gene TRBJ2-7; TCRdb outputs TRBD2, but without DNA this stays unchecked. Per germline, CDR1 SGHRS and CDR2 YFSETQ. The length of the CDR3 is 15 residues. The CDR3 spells CASSPGLAGVNEQYF.

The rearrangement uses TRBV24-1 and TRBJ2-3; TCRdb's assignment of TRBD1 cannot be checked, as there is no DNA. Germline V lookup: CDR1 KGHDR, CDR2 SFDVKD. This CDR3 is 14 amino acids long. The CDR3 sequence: CATSDPLLAYTQYF.

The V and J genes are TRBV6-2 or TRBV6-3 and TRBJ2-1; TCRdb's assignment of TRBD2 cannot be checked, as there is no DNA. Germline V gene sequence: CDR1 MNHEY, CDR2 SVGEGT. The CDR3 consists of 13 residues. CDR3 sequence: CASLSGRYNEQFF.

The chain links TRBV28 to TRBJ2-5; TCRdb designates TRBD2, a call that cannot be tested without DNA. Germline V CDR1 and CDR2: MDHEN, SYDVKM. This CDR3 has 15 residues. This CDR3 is CASKHQTSNQETQYF. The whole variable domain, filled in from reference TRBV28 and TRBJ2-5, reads DVKVTQSSRYLVKRTGEKVFLECVQDMDHENMFWYRQDPGLGLRLIYFSYDVKMKEKGDIPEGYSVSREKKERFSLILESASTNQTSMYLCASKHQTSNQETQYFGPGTRLLVL.

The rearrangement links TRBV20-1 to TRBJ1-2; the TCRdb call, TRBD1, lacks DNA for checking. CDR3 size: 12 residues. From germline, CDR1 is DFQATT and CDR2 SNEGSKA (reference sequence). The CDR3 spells CRRGFPNYGYTF.